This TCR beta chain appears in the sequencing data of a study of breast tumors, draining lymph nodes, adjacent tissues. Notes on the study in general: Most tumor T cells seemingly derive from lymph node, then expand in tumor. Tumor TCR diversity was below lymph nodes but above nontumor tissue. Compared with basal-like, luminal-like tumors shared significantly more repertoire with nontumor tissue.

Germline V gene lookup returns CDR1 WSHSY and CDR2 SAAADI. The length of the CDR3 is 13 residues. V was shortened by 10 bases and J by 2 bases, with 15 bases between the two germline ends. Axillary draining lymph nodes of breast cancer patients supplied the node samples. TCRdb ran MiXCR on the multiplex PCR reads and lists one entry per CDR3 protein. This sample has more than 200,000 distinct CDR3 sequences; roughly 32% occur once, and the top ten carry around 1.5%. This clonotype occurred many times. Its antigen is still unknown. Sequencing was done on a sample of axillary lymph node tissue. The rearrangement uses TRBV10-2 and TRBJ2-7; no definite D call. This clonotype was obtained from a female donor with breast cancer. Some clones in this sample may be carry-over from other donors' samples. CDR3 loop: CATRFGEAYEQYF. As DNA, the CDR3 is TGCGCCACTCGATTTGGCGAAGCCTACGAGCAGTACTTC.